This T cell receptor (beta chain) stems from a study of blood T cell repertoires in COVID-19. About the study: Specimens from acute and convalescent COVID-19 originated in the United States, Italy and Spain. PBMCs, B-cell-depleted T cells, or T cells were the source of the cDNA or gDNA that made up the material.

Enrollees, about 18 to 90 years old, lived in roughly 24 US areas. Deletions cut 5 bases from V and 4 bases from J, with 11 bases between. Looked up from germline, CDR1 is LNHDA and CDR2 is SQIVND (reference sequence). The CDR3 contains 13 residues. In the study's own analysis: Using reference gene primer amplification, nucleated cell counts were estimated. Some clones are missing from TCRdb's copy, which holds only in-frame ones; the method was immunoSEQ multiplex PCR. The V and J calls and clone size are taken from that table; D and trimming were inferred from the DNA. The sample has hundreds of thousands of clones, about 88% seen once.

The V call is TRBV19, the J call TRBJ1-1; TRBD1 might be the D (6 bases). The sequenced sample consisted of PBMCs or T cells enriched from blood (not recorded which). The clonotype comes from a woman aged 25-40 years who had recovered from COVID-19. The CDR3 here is CASSVTGSTEAFF. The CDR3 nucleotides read TGTGCCAGTAGTGTGACAGGTAGCACTGAAGCTTTCTTT.